The present T cell receptor beta chain was sequenced within a study of T cells in Graves' hyperthyroidism and ophthalmopathy. This clonotype was seen only a few times. Its target is unknown. The CDR3 runs 15 residues. CDR1 and CDR2 (germline): SQVTM, ANQGSEA. V was clipped by 6 bases and J by 2 bases, with 18 bases between them. Amplification yielded TCR beta CDR3 regions, with RNA transcripts as the source. RT-PCR in the first round (using the HTBI primer set) targeted the TCR CDR3. TCRdb re-called the multiplex PCR reads with MiXCR, one entry per CDR3 protein. The sample lists around 500,000 distinct CDR3 sequences; roughly 15% were seen once. Enrolled ophthalmopathy patients presented with a Clinical Activity Score of at least 3, a NOSPECS grade of at least 4, and disease duration under 3 months. Diagnosis rested on symptoms, serum thyroxine and TRAb, thyroid ultrasound, and orbital computed tomography. The authors took PBMCs from roughly 9.3 ml fresh peripheral blood.

General study results and limits: Classification by a 13 V-J model distinguished ophthalmopathy from stable hyperthyroidism.

This sequence was found in a woman younger than 45 with Graves' ophthalmopathy. The rearrangement uses TRBV29-1 and TRBJ2-3; D tentatively fits TRBD1 or TRBD2 (5 bases each). Sequenced material: blood. The CDR3 here is CSVATLGDSTDTQYF. CDR3 DNA sequence: TGCAGCGTCGCTACCTTGGGGGATTCCACAGATACGCAGTATTTT.